This T cell receptor beta chain was captured in a study of CD8 T cells in ankylosing spondylitis. This clonotype was seen more than once but under ten times. What it binds is unknown. Generation of TCR beta libraries employed quantitative 5'-RACE incorporating molecular barcodes. TCRdb processed the 5' RACE reads anew with MiXCR; each CDR3 protein has one entry. The sample lists fewer than 450,000 distinct CDR3 sequences; roughly 15% were seen once. Study results and caveats: For ankylosing spondylitis blood, a TCR beta motif of 7 or 8 highly homologous variants appeared characteristic. CD8+ cells made up the disease-linked clones, which were relatively rare in peripheral blood. Reportedly, significant enrichment of disease-linked clones occurred in matched ankylosing spondylitis synovial fluid.

CDR3 size: 15 residues. Between the trimmed V and J ends, which lost 5 bases and 4 bases, there was a span of 17 bases. CDR1 and CDR2 from the germline V gene are SGHRS and YFSETQ. This chain uses TRBV5-1 with TRBJ2-3; D may be TRBD1 (5 bases). What was sequenced was blood, either unsorted or a sorted T cell fraction (not recorded which). The TCR originated in a male donor with ankylosing spondylitis. CDR3 DNA: TGCGCCAGCAGACTGGACAACCGCCCCGCAGATACGCAGTATTTT. It is translated as CASRLDNRPADTQYF. The full variable domain, with the rest looked up from reference TRBV5-1 and TRBJ2-3, is KAGVTQTPRYLIKTRGQQVTLSCSPISGHRSVSWYQQTPGQGLQFLFEYFSETQRNKGNFPGRFSGRQFSNSRSEMNVSTLELGDSALYLCASRLDNRPADTQYFGPGTRLTVL.